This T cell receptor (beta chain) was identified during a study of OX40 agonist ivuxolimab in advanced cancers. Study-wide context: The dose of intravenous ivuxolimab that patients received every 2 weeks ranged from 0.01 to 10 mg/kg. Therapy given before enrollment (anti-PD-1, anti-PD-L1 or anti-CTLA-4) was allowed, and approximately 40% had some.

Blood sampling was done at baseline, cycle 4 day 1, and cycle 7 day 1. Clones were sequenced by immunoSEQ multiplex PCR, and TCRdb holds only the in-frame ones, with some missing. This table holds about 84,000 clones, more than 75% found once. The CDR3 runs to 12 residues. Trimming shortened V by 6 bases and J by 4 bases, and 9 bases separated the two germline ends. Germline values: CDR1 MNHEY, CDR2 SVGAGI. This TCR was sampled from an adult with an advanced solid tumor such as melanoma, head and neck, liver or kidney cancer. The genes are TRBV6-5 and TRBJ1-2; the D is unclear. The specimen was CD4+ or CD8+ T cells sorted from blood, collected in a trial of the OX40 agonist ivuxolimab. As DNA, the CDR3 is TGTGCCAGCAGCTATAGTATCTATGGCTACACCTTC. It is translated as CASSYSIYGYTF.